This T cell receptor beta chain was sequenced during a study of low-dose radiotherapy and immunotherapy resistance in tumors (dated by TCRdb to between 2021 and 2024). In terms of the full investigation: In Cohort 1, each fraction delivered 0.5 Gy every 2 weeks, and the prescribed total PTV dose was 6.5 Gy. In Cohort 2, 1 Gy per fraction was delivered every two weeks, for a total of 13 Gy over 26 weeks. Nivolumab was administered intravenously as a 240 mg flat dose every two weeks, and ipilimumab was administered intravenously at 1 mg/kg every six weeks. Every two weeks, patients got intravenous cyclophosphamide at 200 mg/m2, given one day ahead of each radiation and immunotherapy administration. Starting on cycle 1 day 1, patients took 300 mg of aspirin by mouth once daily for four cycles. Randomization of trial participants into treatment groups was not performed. The translational analysis covered eight patients: three from the first dose cohort and the first five from the second dose cohort.

What this sample's time point label stands for: before trial treatment. Donors were enrolled in RACIN, a single-arm phase I dose-escalation trial in which nivolumab, ipilimumab, aspirin, low-dose cyclophosphamide and low-dose radiotherapy were combined. Eligible patients had advanced, TIL-negative solid tumors. As regards this clonotype: Its antigen remains unidentified. No much larger clone exists at a distance of one base, and base qualities are not known.

Measured from the cysteine to the phenylalanine, the CDR3 is 13 residues long. The DNA shown is the 39-base CDR3, in frame from base 1. Sequences SGHNT (CDR1) and YENEEA (CDR2) are obtained from the germline V gene. The sequencer listed for this sample is Illumina HiSeq 2500. First-strand cDNA was synthesized using Superscript III and a set of TRAV- and TRBV-specific primers, so that both TCRalpha and TCRbeta chains were covered. TCRs were amplified with Phusion for 15 to 20 PCR cycles, with a constant-region primer paired with the adapter attached to the V primers. The MessageAmp II aRNA Amplification Kit was used to amplify the isolated mRNA, with in vitro transcription run for 16 hours at 37 degrees C. mRNA for TCR sequencing was isolated with the Dynabeads mRNA DIRECT Purification Kit. Indexed Illumina adapters were added in a second Phusion PCR of roughly 25 cycles, and the PCR products were purified with AMPure XP beads. On the authors' methods: Custom Perl scripts were used to pool TCR sequences that encoded the same protein, to remove out-of-frame sequences, and to calculate the abundance of each clonotype. TCR sequences supported by only a single read were excluded from analysis. Shannon entropy, Gini index, clonality, richness, and the frequency of TCRs shared between repertoires were included as repertoire metrics. TCRdb passed the public sequencing reads through fastp at Q25 and MiXCR, retaining productive beta sequences. Identical CDR3 protein sequences are pooled into one entry, listed with their most common genes and DNA. The authors' filters were not applied to this entry. The sample table holds 65,000 to 100,000 distinct CDR3 sequences, of which about a sixth were seen once. The ten largest clones add up to less than 3% of the sample.

The sequence came from a male donor with prostate cancer. The sample in question was PBMCs, obtained before treatment. Recombination connected TRBV11-3 to TRBJ2-1; TRBD2 is possibly the D segment (5 matching bases). This receptor has the CDR3 CAAQLPGYNEQFF. The DNA reads as follows: TGTGCGGCGCAGCTACCGGGGTACAATGAGCAGTTCTTC. This CDR3, with the reference TRBV11-3 and TRBJ2-1 proteins standing in past its ends, gives the full variable domain EAGVVQSPRYKIIEKKQPVAFWCNPISGHNTLYWYLQNLGQGPELLIRYENEEAVDDSQLPKDRFSAERLKGVDSTLKIQPAELGDSAVYLCAAQLPGYNEQFFGPGTRLTVL.